This is a list of T cell receptor beta chains from one sample in a study of blood T cell repertoires in COVID-19. TCRdb's table, derived via immunoSEQ multiplex PCR, lists solely in-frame clones and lacks some. The data contain about 170,000 clones, approximately 90% of them singletons. The specimen sequenced was peripheral blood. The receptors were sampled from a young man with COVID-19, enrolled during active disease. The CDR3 runs from the conserved cysteine through the conserved F or W. The order of the fields is D gene, J gene, CDR3 length, clone size, V gene, CDR3 DNA, CDR3 protein. A D gene is named only where the DNA matches it firmly. A clone size is listed for some rows: how often the clone was seen (once, few, many), or a class if it is expanded.

d_gene: TRBD1
j_gene: TRBJ1-2
len: 15
abundance: few
v_gene: TRBV7-8
CDR3nt: TGTGCCAGCAGCCCGAGGACAGGGGGACGCTATGGCTACACCTTC
CDR3aa: CASSPRTGGRYGYTF

d_gene: TRBD2
j_gene: TRBJ2-2
len: 16
abundance: few
v_gene: TRBV10-1
CDR3nt: TGCGCCAGCAGTGCCGGACTAGCGCCGAACACCGGGGAGCTGTTTTTT
CDR3aa: CASSAGLAPNTGELFF

d_gene: TRBD2
j_gene: TRBJ2-1
len: 17
abundance: -
v_gene: TRBV2
CDR3nt: TGTGCCAGCAACCGTATCGAAGGAGCGGGACCTTTCAATGAGCAGTTCTTC
CDR3aa: CASNRIEGAGPFNEQFF

d_gene: -
j_gene: TRBJ2-1
len: 15
abundance: -
v_gene: TRBV9
CDR3nt: TGTGCCAGCAGCGTAGGTGTGCTAGCGTCAGGGGGGCAGTTCTTC
CDR3aa: CASSVGVLASGGQFF

d_gene: -
j_gene: TRBJ1-1
len: 13
abundance: -
v_gene: TRBV6-5
CDR3nt: TGTGCTACAAAGGGAGAGGGGAACACTGAAGCTTTCTTT
CDR3aa: CATKGEGNTEAFF

d_gene: -
j_gene: TRBJ1-2
len: 13
abundance: -
v_gene: TRBV25-1
CDR3nt: TGTGCCAGCAGTGAATACAGCGGCTATGGCTACACCTTC
CDR3aa: CASSEYSGYGYTF

d_gene: TRBD1
j_gene: TRBJ2-1
len: 15
abundance: -
v_gene: TRBV5-6
CDR3nt: TGTGCCAGCAGTTACCGGGACAGGCCTTACAATGAGCAGTTCTTC
CDR3aa: CASSYRDRPYNEQFF

d_gene: -
j_gene: TRBJ2-7
len: 14
abundance: -
v_gene: TRBV7-8
CDR3nt: TGTGCCAGCAGGGCAACCAAACATACCTACGAGCAGTACTTC
CDR3aa: CASRATKHTYEQYF

d_gene: TRBD2
j_gene: TRBJ2-1
len: 14
abundance: -
v_gene: TRBV29-1
CDR3nt: TGCAGCGTTGAGAGCGGGAGGGCCGGCGATGAGCAGTTCTTC
CDR3aa: CSVESGRAGDEQFF

d_gene: TRBD1
j_gene: TRBJ1-2
len: 15
abundance: -
v_gene: TRBV15
CDR3nt: TGTGCCACCAGCAGAGAGGCAGGGGGCAGAAATGGCTACACCTTC
CDR3aa: CATSREAGGRNGYTF

d_gene: TRBD1
j_gene: TRBJ1-2
len: 14
abundance: -
v_gene: TRBV6-1
CDR3nt: TGTGCCAGCAGTGAACCCCAGGGGGCCGGTGGCTACACCTTC
CDR3aa: CASSEPQGAGGYTF

d_gene: TRBD1
j_gene: TRBJ1-6
len: 15
abundance: -
v_gene: TRBV28
CDR3nt: TGTGCCAGCAGTTTTGGGGACAGGATTAATTCACCCCTCCACTTT
CDR3aa: CASSFGDRINSPLHF

d_gene: -
j_gene: TRBJ1-3
len: 12
abundance: -
v_gene: TRBV12-3/TRBV12-4
CDR3nt: TGTGCCAGCAGTTTACGGGGAAACACCATATATTTT
CDR3aa: CASSLRGNTIYF

d_gene: TRBD2
j_gene: TRBJ2-2
len: 19
abundance: -
v_gene: TRBV4-1
CDR3nt: TGCGCCAGCAGCCAACGACTAGCGGCCGACATCCCCCCCACCGGGGAGCTGTTTTTT
CDR3aa: CASSQRLAADIPPTGELFF

d_gene: -
j_gene: TRBJ1-1
len: 14
abundance: -
v_gene: TRBV5-1
CDR3nt: TGCGCCAGCAGCTTGGCTACAGGCGGCACTGAAGCTTTCTTT
CDR3aa: CASSLATGGTEAFF

d_gene: TRBD1
j_gene: TRBJ1-4
len: 16
abundance: -
v_gene: TRBV28
CDR3nt: TGTGCCAGTATCGGGACAGGGAGTTCGTATCGCGAAAAACTGCTTTTT
CDR3aa: CASIGTGSSYREKLLF

d_gene: -
j_gene: TRBJ2-7
len: 16
abundance: -
v_gene: TRBV28
CDR3nt: TGTGCCAGCAGACATACCTCAGGGAGGGGGTCCTACGAGCAGTACTTC
CDR3aa: CASRHTSGRGSYEQYF

d_gene: -
j_gene: TRBJ1-4
len: 13
abundance: -
v_gene: TRBV7-6
CDR3nt: TGTGCCAGCAGCCCCGGGTCCCAGTTTGGTCTGTTTTTT
CDR3aa: CASSPGSQFGLFF

d_gene: TRBD1
j_gene: TRBJ2-3
len: 15
abundance: -
v_gene: TRBV2
CDR3nt: TGTGCCAGCTGTCAGGACAGGGGGCAAACAGATACGCAGTATTTT
CDR3aa: CASCQDRGQTDTQYF

d_gene: TRBD1
j_gene: TRBJ1-1
len: 12
abundance: -
v_gene: TRBV6-5
CDR3nt: TGTGCCAGCAGGACAGGGATCACTGAAGCTTTCTTT
CDR3aa: CASRTGITEAFF

d_gene: TRBD2
j_gene: TRBJ2-1
len: 16
abundance: -
v_gene: TRBV6-1
CDR3nt: TGTGCCAGCAGTGAACATTGGCTAGCGGGAAACAATGAGCAGTTCTTC
CDR3aa: CASSEHWLAGNNEQFF

d_gene: TRBD1
j_gene: TRBJ1-2
len: 14
abundance: -
v_gene: TRBV27
CDR3nt: TGTGCCAGCAGTTCGACAGGGGGCCACTATGGCTACACCTTC
CDR3aa: CASSSTGGHYGYTF

d_gene: -
j_gene: TRBJ2-7
len: 12
abundance: -
v_gene: TRBV7-9
CDR3nt: TGTGCCAGCAGCCTGGACTACTACGAGCAGTACTTC
CDR3aa: CASSLDYYEQYF

d_gene: -
j_gene: TRBJ1-1
len: 14
abundance: -
v_gene: TRBV7-9
CDR3nt: TGTGCCAGCAGCTTTTCACAGGGGAACACTGAAGCTTTCTTT
CDR3aa: CASSFSQGNTEAFF

d_gene: -
j_gene: TRBJ2-7
len: 12
abundance: -
v_gene: TRBV6-5
CDR3nt: TGTGCCAGCAGCCGGGGGACCTACGAGCAGTACTTC
CDR3aa: CASSRGTYEQYF

d_gene: -
j_gene: TRBJ2-3
len: 18
abundance: -
v_gene: TRBV6-4
CDR3nt: TGTGCCAGCAGTGACTCGATTGGAGCGTACGTCTGGCCAGATACGCAGTATTTT
CDR3aa: CASSDSIGAYVWPDTQYF

d_gene: -
j_gene: TRBJ2-7
len: 13
abundance: -
v_gene: TRBV27
CDR3nt: TGTGCCAGCAGTTTATCCTTAGGGGTTGAGCAGTACTTC
CDR3aa: CASSLSLGVEQYF

d_gene: TRBD1
j_gene: TRBJ2-7
len: 14
abundance: -
v_gene: TRBV3-1/TRBV3-2
CDR3nt: TGTGCCAGCAGCCGGACAGGGACGGAGTACGAGCAGTACTTC
CDR3aa: CASSRTGTEYEQYF

d_gene: -
j_gene: TRBJ2-7
len: 16
abundance: few
v_gene: TRBV7-8
CDR3nt: TGTGCCAGCAGCTTAGACGCTACAGGAACCTCCTACGAGCAGTACTTC
CDR3aa: CASSLDATGTSYEQYF

d_gene: -
j_gene: TRBJ1-2
len: 14
abundance: -
v_gene: TRBV28
CDR3nt: -
CDR3aa: CASSSSGQYYGYTF

d_gene: TRBD2
j_gene: TRBJ2-1
len: 15
abundance: -
v_gene: TRBV28
CDR3nt: TGTGCCAGCAACCTTAGCGGGGGGATCTACAATGAGCAGTTCTTC
CDR3aa: CASNLSGGIYNEQFF

d_gene: -
j_gene: TRBJ2-1
len: 20
abundance: -
v_gene: TRBV4-1
CDR3nt: TGCGCCAGCAGCCCCATAGGGGGCAGGGGTAATACCGGGAGTCACTATGAGCAGTTCTTC
CDR3aa: CASSPIGGRGNTGSHYEQFF

d_gene: TRBD1
j_gene: TRBJ1-5
len: 17
abundance: -
v_gene: TRBV18
CDR3nt: TGTGCCAGCTCATCCCGACAGGGGGCGAGGACAAATCAGCCCCAGCATTTT
CDR3aa: CASSSRQGARTNQPQHF

d_gene: -
j_gene: TRBJ2-5
len: 14
abundance: -
v_gene: TRBV5-1
CDR3nt: TGCGCCAGCAGCTTGAATCGGGATCAGGAGACCCAGTACTTC
CDR3aa: CASSLNRDQETQYF

d_gene: TRBD1
j_gene: TRBJ1-3
len: 13
abundance: -
v_gene: TRBV29-1
CDR3nt: TGCAGCGTTGCAGAACAGGGGGCGTACACCATATATTTT
CDR3aa: CSVAEQGAYTIYF

d_gene: TRBD2
j_gene: TRBJ2-1
len: 18
abundance: -
v_gene: TRBV29-1
CDR3nt: TGCAGCGTTGCTACGGGACTAGCGGGACTAAGCTCCTACAATGAGCAGTTCTTC
CDR3aa: CSVATGLAGLSSYNEQFF

d_gene: TRBD2
j_gene: TRBJ2-1
len: 15
abundance: -
v_gene: TRBV3-1/TRBV3-2
CDR3nt: TGTGCCAGCAGCCAGCGGACTAGCGGGTACAATGAGCAGTTCTTC
CDR3aa: CASSQRTSGYNEQFF

d_gene: TRBD2
j_gene: TRBJ2-7
len: 14
abundance: -
v_gene: TRBV5-5
CDR3nt: TGTGCCAGCAGCTTCTCCGGGACTAGAGTCGAGCAGTACTTC
CDR3aa: CASSFSGTRVEQYF

d_gene: -
j_gene: TRBJ1-1
len: 16
abundance: -
v_gene: TRBV6-2/TRBV6-3
CDR3nt: TGTGCCAGCAGTTACCGGGGGGGGAGGCGAAACACTGAAGCTTTCTTT
CDR3aa: CASSYRGGRRNTEAFF

d_gene: TRBD2
j_gene: TRBJ2-1
len: 17
abundance: -
v_gene: TRBV5-1
CDR3nt: TGCGCCAGCAGCCCCGGATCTAGCGGTGCCCCCTACAATGAGCAGTTCTTC
CDR3aa: CASSPGSSGAPYNEQFF

d_gene: TRBD1
j_gene: TRBJ1-5
len: 15
abundance: -
v_gene: TRBV27
CDR3nt: TGTGCCAGCAGTCCAGGGACAGCGAGCAATCAGCCCCAGCATTTT
CDR3aa: CASSPGTASNQPQHF

d_gene: -
j_gene: TRBJ2-7
len: 14
abundance: -
v_gene: TRBV6-5
CDR3nt: TGTGCCAGCGGGCAATACAGGGAAACCTACGAGCAGTACTTC
CDR3aa: CASGQYRETYEQYF

d_gene: -
j_gene: TRBJ2-1
len: 14
abundance: -
v_gene: TRBV5-8
CDR3nt: TGTGCCAGCACCAAAGGTCCGGGGGTCGATGAGCAGTTCTTC
CDR3aa: CASTKGPGVDEQFF

d_gene: -
j_gene: TRBJ1-2
len: 14
abundance: -
v_gene: TRBV7-2
CDR3nt: TGTGCCAGCAGCTTAACCGGTTTTAACTATGGCTACACCTTC
CDR3aa: CASSLTGFNYGYTF

d_gene: -
j_gene: TRBJ1-4
len: 14
abundance: once
v_gene: TRBV4-1
CDR3nt: TGCGCCAGCAGCGCCCCGGGGATCGGTGAAAAACTGCTTTTT
CDR3aa: CASSAPGIGEKLLF

d_gene: TRBD1
j_gene: TRBJ1-6
len: 15
abundance: -
v_gene: TRBV30
CDR3nt: TGTGCCTGGAGTATAGGGACAGGGATTTATTCACCCCTCCACTTT
CDR3aa: CAWSIGTGIYSPLHF